Listed below are T cell receptor beta chains from one sample, sequenced in a study of glioma-infiltrating T cells after dendritic cell vaccination. The data were produced by immunoSEQ multiplex PCR, yet TCRdb's version contains in-frame clones alone and is incomplete. In the table there are around 25,000 clones, 85% to 90% of which are singletons. The sequencing here drew on blood, taken after dendritic cell vaccination. The source of these receptors is a human donor with glioblastoma. Both conserved end residues are part of each CDR3. The order of the fields is clone size, V gene, J gene, D gene, CDR3 DNA, CDR3 protein. The D gene is left open where the match is weak. Clone size is not always given. Where it is, it says once, few, many or a class for expanded clones.

>-|TRBV15|TRBJ1-2|-
TGTGCCACCAGCAGAGGGGGCACAGCCTATGGCTACACCTTC
CATSRGGTAYGYTF
>-|TRBV5-1|TRBJ1-1|-
TGCGCCAGCAGCCCGGACACAATTGCGTTGAACACTGAAGCTTTCTTT
CASSPDTIALNTEAFF
>-|TRBV10-3|TRBJ2-5|-
TGTGCCATCAGTGAGTCGATCCTGGGGGGAAGGAGGGAGACCCAGTACTTC
CAISESILGGRRETQYF
>-|TRBV6-5|TRBJ1-2|TRBD1
TGTGCCAGCAGAACCGGACAGGGGGTCCATGGCTACACCTTC
CASRTGQGVHGYTF
>-|TRBV18|TRBJ1-2|TRBD1
TGTGCCAGCTCACCAGCCCAATTACAGGGGGGGATCTCGAGGTTGAATGGCTACACCTTC
CASSPAQLQGGISRLNGYTF
>-|TRBV7-9|TRBJ1-1|-
TGTGCCAGCAGCTTTGGCCAGATTTTGAACACTGAAGCTTTCTTT
CASSFGQILNTEAFF
>-|TRBV2|TRBJ2-7|-
TGTGCCAGCAGTGAACAGGGAGGCGGTTACGAGCAGTACTTC
CASSEQGGGYEQYF
>-|TRBV2|TRBJ2-5|-
TGTGCCAGCACCCTTCGGCCGACAGTGCAAGAGACCCAGTACTTC
CASTLRPTVQETQYF
>-|TRBV19|TRBJ1-6|TRBD1
TGTGCCAGTACCCCAGGACAGGGAGGGAATTCACCCCTCCACTTT
CASTPGQGGNSPLHF
>-|TRBV19|TRBJ1-5|-
TGTGCCACTTCGGGATTGGAGCCGGGACAGCCCCAGCATTTT
CATSGLEPGQPQHF
>-|TRBV12-5|TRBJ1-3|-
TGTGCTAGTGCCTTGGGAGGGGGATCTGGAAACACCATATATTTT
CASALGGGSGNTIYF
>-|TRBV11-3|TRBJ2-3|TRBD1
TGTGCCAGCAGCTTAAGACAGGGGGCTACAGATACGCAGTATTTT
CASSLRQGATDTQYF
>-|TRBV6-4|TRBJ2-5|-
TGTGCCAGCTCTCGCGAAGGAGGAGAGACCCAGTACTTC
CASSREGGETQYF
>-|TRBV7-2|TRBJ1-1|-
TGTGCCAGCAGCTCCGCCCAGGGAACTGAAGCTTTCTTT
CASSSAQGTEAFF
>few|TRBV29-1|TRBJ2-3|TRBD2
TGCAGCGCCCGCCCTTTAGCGGGGCCCGGTTCGGCGACGCAGTATTTT
CSARPLAGPGSATQYF
>-|TRBV4-1|TRBJ2-2|TRBD2
TGCGCCAGCAGCCAAGAGGGGCGGGGGGACACCGGGGAGCTGTTTTTT
CASSQEGRGDTGELFF
>-|TRBV30|TRBJ1-5|-
TGTGCCTGGAACACAGGTACTGGCAATCAGCCCCAGCATTTT
CAWNTGTGNQPQHF
>-|TRBV10-3|TRBJ2-7|TRBD1
TGTGCCATCAAACGGACAGGAACCTACGAGCAGTACTTC
CAIKRTGTYEQYF
>-|TRBV9|TRBJ1-5|-
TGTGCCAGCATCACAGCGGGGGATGATAGCAATCAGCCCCAGCATTTT
CASITAGDDSNQPQHF
>-|TRBV19|TRBJ1-2|TRBD1
TGTGCCAGTAGTATTCTTTCCCACAGGGGGCACTATGGCTACACCTTC
CASSILSHRGHYGYTF
>-|TRBV6-6|TRBJ2-2|TRBD1
TGTGCCAGCAGTTACCAGGGGGCGCACACCGGGGAGCTGTTTTTT
CASSYQGAHTGELFF
>-|TRBV6-1|TRBJ2-2|TRBD2
TGCGCCAGCATAGAGACTAGCGGGACTACCGGGGAGCTGTTTTTT
CASIETSGTTGELFF
>-|TRBV2|TRBJ1-1|-
TGTGCCAGCACCCCTCGGGGGGGGCGAGCTTTCTTT
CASTPRGGRAFF
>-|TRBV6-6|TRBJ1-1|-
TGTGCCAGCAGTTCCGCTAGGGGAGGGCTTACTGAAGCTTTCTTT
CASSSARGGLTEAFF
>-|TRBV4-1|TRBJ2-5|-
TGCGCCAGCAGCTTCCTCGGGGGGCGAATTGAGACCCAGTACTTC
CASSFLGGRIETQYF
>once|TRBV5-1|TRBJ2-5|-
TGCGCCAGCAGCTTTAGGGGCAGCCAAGAGACCCAGTACTTC
CASSFRGSQETQYF
>few|TRBV5-1|TRBJ2-3|-
TGCGCCAGCAGCTTGGCGGGGGGCACAGATACGCAGTATTTT
CASSLAGGTDTQYF
>-|TRBV30|TRBJ2-3|-
TGTGCCTGGAGTGTCGGCAGCGACGGAGATACGCAGTATTTT
CAWSVGSDGDTQYF
>-|TRBV19|TRBJ1-4|TRBD1
TGTGCCAGTTGGAGGGGGACAGGGACAGGAAAACTGTTTTTT
CASWRGTGTGKLFF
>-|TRBV4-1|TRBJ1-1|-
TGCGCCAGCAGCCGACGGGACTCCAGAGAAGCTTTCTTT
CASSRRDSREAFF
>-|TRBV7-8|TRBJ1-2|TRBD1
TGTGCCAGCAGCTTCTTGAACGACAGGGTCTATGGCTACACCTTC
CASSFLNDRVYGYTF
>once|TRBV7-8|TRBJ2-2|-
TGTGCCAGCAGCACCGGACACCCCACCGGGGAGCTGTTTTTT
CASSTGHPTGELFF
>once|TRBV10-1|TRBJ2-1|TRBD2
TGCGCCAGCTCGGCGGGGGGGCGATACAATGAGCAGTTCTTC
CASSAGGRYNEQFF
>once|TRBV7-8|TRBJ1-1|TRBD1
TGTGCCAGCAGCCCCGCAGGGGGTAGCACTGAAGCTTTCTTT
CASSPAGGSTEAFF
>-|TRBV19|TRBJ1-1|-
TGTGCCAGTAGTTCTCACAGGCGATTGAACACTGAAGCTTTCTTT
CASSSHRRLNTEAFF
>few|TRBV10-2|TRBJ2-7|TRBD2
TGCGCCAGCAGTGAGCTAGCGGGCTACGAGCAGTACTTC
CASSELAGYEQYF
>-|TRBV6-5|TRBJ2-7|-
TGTGCCAGCAGTTACGATAGCTACGAGCAGTACTTC
CASSYDSYEQYF
>-|TRBV6-5|TRBJ2-1|-
TGTGCCAGCAGCTACTCGGCAGGTTACAATGAGCAGTTCTTC
CASSYSAGYNEQFF
>-|TRBV5-4|TRBJ2-7|TRBD1
TGTGCCAGCAGCTTGGCTGACAGGGACGAGCAGTACTTC
CASSLADRDEQYF
>once|TRBV5-1|TRBJ2-1|TRBD1
TGCGCCAGCAGCCCCCCGGACAGGGCGAAGCAGTTCTTC
CASSPPDRAKQFF